This T cell receptor (beta chain) was identified in a study of blood T cell repertoires in COVID-19. Whole-study context: Samples came from the United States, Italy and Spain, spanning acute and convalescent COVID-19. Sample material is recorded as cDNA or gDNA derived from T cells, B-cell-depleted T cells, or PBMCs.

Per the original methods: Amplifying reference gene primers gave estimates of nucleated cell counts. Sequencing was performed with immunoSEQ multiplex PCR; in TCRdb, only in-frame clones are kept and a portion is missing. That table is the source of V, J and clone size, and D and trimming were worked out from the DNA. The table records 55,000 to 90,000 clones, 88% of them present only once. The ends were cut back, 7 bases at V and 9 bases at J, with 16 bases in the middle. The germline V gene encodes CDR1 LNHDA and CDR2 SQIVND (reference sequence). The CDR3 spans 13 residues. The clonotype was recovered from a human donor in a cohort sampled during active COVID-19. The sample consisted of peripheral blood. The chain joins TRBV19 to TRBJ2-4, with TRBD1 as a possible D gene (5 bases). CDR3 sequence: CASKGRVVSIQYF. The CDR3 DNA sequence: TGTGCCAGTAAGGGCAGGGTGGTTAGCATTCAGTACTTC.